The 21 T cell receptor beta chains reported below all come from one sample, sequenced in a study of beta chain features in type 1 diabetes. Whole-study findings and limits: For Type 1 diabetes patients, all four CD4+ subsets carried TCRB CDR3s that were moderately but significantly shorter.

Their cognate antigens are unknown. cDNA synthesis used the whole RNA isolate, giving expressed TCRB sequences. The table came from immunoSEQ multiplex PCR; TCRdb's copy has only in-frame clones and leaves some out. This sample has around 690,000 clones, with under 15% found just once. Sequenced material: naive CD4+ T cells from blood. Receptors were obtained from a man younger than 45 with type 1 diabetes.

The rearrangement joins TRBV19 to TRBJ1-2, with 7 bases lining up with TRBD1. Germline-derived CDR1 and CDR2 are LNHDA and SQIVND (reference sequence). Trimming cost V 8 bases and J 6 bases; bases outside gene matches: 12. This CDR3 has 14 residues. CDR3 sequence (DNA): TGTGCCAGTCTTTTAGCGGGACAGAACCATGGCTACACCTTC. It translates to CASLLAGQNHGYTF.

About this clone itself: The sample carries other DNA sequences with the same CDR3. The CDR3 here is CASSYSQANYGYTF. The CDR3 coding sequence is TGTGCCAGCAGTTACTCACAGGCAAACTATGGCTACACCTTC. The V and J genes are TRBV6-5 and TRBJ1-2; TRBD1 is a possible D gene (5 bases). The CDR3 has 14 amino acids. V lost 0 bases, J lost 2 bases, and 7 bases lay in between. CDR1 and CDR2 (germline): MNHEY, SVGAGI.

The chain couples TRBV4-3 to TRBJ2-2; D is unresolved. Trimming stripped 7 bases from V and 0 bases from J, with 12 bases between. Germline loops: CDR1 LGHNA, CDR2 YSLEER. CDR3 length: 15 amino acids. DNA for the CDR3: TGCGCCAGCACCGAGGCGGTAACGAACACCGGGGAGCTGTTTTTT. This translates into CASTEAVTNTGELFF.

This chain links TRBV30 with TRBJ1-2; 7 positions agree with TRBD1. V dropped 3 bases and J dropped 2; count of bases not matched to a gene: 3. The CDR3 totals 13 residues. Germline-derived CDR1 and CDR2 are GTSNPN and SVGIG (reference sequence). CDR3 DNA: TGTGCCTGGAGCGCGACAGGGAACTATGGCTACACCTTC. Protein sequence: CAWSATGNYGYTF.

The chain recombines TRBV4-2 with TRBJ2-3; 8 bases agree with TRBD1. Germline V gene lookup returns CDR1 LGHNA and CDR2 YNFKEQ. The CDR3 is 18 residues long. J was trimmed by 1 base and V by 3 bases; bases with no gene match: 12. This CDR3 is CASSQRTGPLAGTDTQYF. The CDR3 coding sequence is TGTGCCAGCAGCCAGCGGACAGGGCCCCTGGCGGGCACAGATACGCAGTATTTT.

This clone has a handful of counts. The chain uses TRBV30 and TRBJ2-3, with 11 bases matching TRBD1. Germline lookup yields CDR1 GTSNPN and CDR2 SVGIG (reference sequence). The junction had 4 bases not matched to a gene; V was cut back by 4 bases and J by 1 base. The CDR3 spans 15 residues. The CDR3 region has the DNA TGTGCCTGGAAGTTGGGACAGGGGGGCACAGATACGCAGTATTTT. It encodes CAWKLGQGGTDTQYF.

V and J are TRBV5-1 and TRBJ2-3, with 7 bases matching TRBD2. With V trimmed by 5 bases and J by 1 base, 7 bases remained unmatched. Per the germline V gene, CDR1 is SGHRS and CDR2 is YFSETQ. The CDR3 covers 15 residues. CDR3 DNA: TGCGCCAGCAGTAGGGACTACCTTGGCACAGATACGCAGTATTTT. Its protein is CASSRDYLGTDTQYF.

The chain combines TRBV5-6 with TRBJ1-2; 7 positions agree with TRBD1. This CDR3 has 14 residues. Germline assignment: CDR1 SGHDT and CDR2 YYEEEE. Losses at the gene ends were 5 bases for V and 7 bases for J; bases not matched to a gene: 11. The CDR3 DNA is TGTGCCAGCAGTTTAAAGGGGGCTAATAGTGGCTACACCTTC. As protein: CASSLKGANSGYTF.

CDR3 sequence: CASSYSWGRQETQYF. DNA for the CDR3: TGTGCCAGCAGTTACTCTTGGGGGCGCCAGGAGACCCAGTACTTC. This chain joins TRBV6-5 and TRBJ2-5, with D possibly matching TRBD1 (6 bases). The V gene's germline CDR1 is MNHEY and CDR2 SVGAGI. The CDR3 has 15 residues. V gave up 0 bases and J gave up 5 bases, with 13 bases separating them.

This clone occurred a few times. The chain recombines TRBV29-1 with TRBJ2-2; no reliable D call. Trimming took 6 bases from V and 1 from J, leaving 6 bases between them. The CDR3 covers 12 residues. The germline CDR1 and CDR2 sequences are SQVTM and ANQGSEA. This CDR3 reads CSVCENTGELFF. In nucleotides, the CDR3 is TGCAGCGTGTGTGAGAACACCGGGGAGCTGTTTTTT.

There are a few counts of this clone. Additional DNA sequences in this sample encode the identical CDR3. The rearrangement uses TRBV18 and TRBJ2-5; D ambiguous. The ends were cut back, 3 bases at V and 2 bases at J, with 7 bases in the middle. CDR1 and CDR2 (germline): KGHSH, LQKENI. This CDR3 is 13 amino acids long. CDR3 sequence: CASSPPAQETQYF. For the CDR3, the DNA is TGTGCCAGCTCACCGCCAGCTCAAGAGACCCAGTACTTC.

V gene TRBV7-6 combines with J gene TRBJ2-7, with a weak D call TRBD2 (7 bases). This CDR3 comprises 16 residues. V was pared by 1 base and J by 0 bases, with 13 bases between. Germline V lookup: CDR1 SGHVS, CDR2 FNYEAQ. This CDR3 is CASSLGPAGASYEQYF. The DNA of the CDR3 is TGTGCCAGCAGCTTAGGCCCCGCGGGGGCCTCCTACGAGCAGTACTTC.

This chain connects TRBV9 to TRBJ1-3, with TRBD1 identical over 9 bases. The V and J ends lost 4 bases and 1 base, in that order; junction bases with no gene match: 6. The length of the CDR3 is 16 residues. The germline V gene has CDR1 SGDLS and CDR2 YYNGEE. DNA of the CDR3: TGTGCCAGCAGCTTAGGGACAGGGATATCTGGAAACACCATATATTTT. It encodes CASSLGTGISGNTIYF.

This clone has more than one count but fewer than ten. V and J are TRBV27 and TRBJ2-5; D perhaps matches TRBD1 (5 bases). V dropped 6 bases and J dropped 4 bases, with 9 bases sitting between them. This CDR3 contains 12 residues. Per the germline V gene, CDR1 is MNHEY and CDR2 is SMNVEV (reference sequence). DNA of the CDR3: TGTGCCAGCAGAGGTAGGGGAGAGACCCAGTACTTC. Protein: CASRGRGETQYF.

The chain couples TRBV4-3 to TRBJ2-5, with D unresolved. V was clipped by 0 bases and J by 5 bases, with 19 bases between them. Germline V gene sequence: CDR1 LGHNA, CDR2 YSLEER. The CDR3 is 17 amino acids. CDR3 in amino acids: CASSQDLNGPPRETQYF. In nucleotides, the CDR3 is TGCGCCAGCAGCCAAGATCTCAACGGACCTCCTCGTGAGACCCAGTACTTC.

V is TRBV19 and J is TRBJ1-5, with D possibly being TRBD1 (5 bases). Germline V gene lookup returns CDR1 LNHDA and CDR2 SQIVND (reference sequence). Deletions cut 3 bases from V and 6 bases from J, with 9 bases between. This CDR3 has 13 residues. The DNA for the CDR3 is TGTGCCAGTAGTATTACAGGACGTCAGCCCCAGCATTTT. Translated, it gives CASSITGRQPQHF.

This clone came up a few times. This chain joins TRBV27 and TRBJ2-7; tentatively, D is TRBD1 (5 bases). Germline V CDR1 and CDR2: MNHEY, SMNVEV (reference sequence). The CDR3 has 14 amino acids. V lost 6 bases and J 1 base, leaving 13 bases between the germline ends. The CDR3 loop reads CASSSPDSSYEQYF. CDR3 bases: TGTGCCAGCAGCTCCCCCGACAGTTCCTACGAGCAGTACTTC.

The chain uses TRBV27 and TRBJ2-1; the match to TRBD1 covers 7 bases. V lost 4 bases, J lost 15 bases, and 12 bases stayed unmatched. Germline assignment: CDR1 MNHEY and CDR2 SMNVEV (reference sequence). The CDR3 loop spans 13 amino acids. The CDR3 here is CASSSGQWGFGFF. Written as DNA, the CDR3 is TGTGCCAGCAGTTCGGGACAGTGGGGGTTTGGGTTCTTC.

The chain uses TRBV18 and TRBJ1-2; D remains ambiguous. V lost 2 bases to trimming and J lost 4 bases, with 8 bases between them. CDR1 and CDR2 from the germline V gene are KGHSH and LQKENI. This CDR3 has 13 amino acids. The chain's CDR3 is CASSPADSYGYTF. The CDR3, as DNA: TGTGCCAGCTCACCAGCGGACTCCTATGGCTACACCTTC.

CDR3 bases: TGTGCCAGCAGCTTAGACAAGGGAATTTACAATGAGCAGTTCTTC. This gives the protein CASSLDKGIYNEQFF. The chain employs TRBV7-2 and TRBJ2-1; no clear D gene. Germline V gene data show CDR1 as SGHTA and CDR2 as FQGNSA. V shed 1 base and J shed 4 bases, with 11 bases lying between them. This CDR3 is 15 amino acids long.

In regard to this clone: Other nucleotide sequences from this sample produce the same CDR3. The chain uses TRBV18 and TRBJ2-3; D remains unclear. Germline V gene lookup returns CDR1 KGHSH and CDR2 LQKENI. This CDR3 has 12 residues. Trimming took 2 bases from V and 4 from J, leaving 4 bases between them. In DNA form, the CDR3 reads TGTGCCAGCTCACCAGTCCCAGATACGCAGTATTTT. Its translation is CASSPVPDTQYF.